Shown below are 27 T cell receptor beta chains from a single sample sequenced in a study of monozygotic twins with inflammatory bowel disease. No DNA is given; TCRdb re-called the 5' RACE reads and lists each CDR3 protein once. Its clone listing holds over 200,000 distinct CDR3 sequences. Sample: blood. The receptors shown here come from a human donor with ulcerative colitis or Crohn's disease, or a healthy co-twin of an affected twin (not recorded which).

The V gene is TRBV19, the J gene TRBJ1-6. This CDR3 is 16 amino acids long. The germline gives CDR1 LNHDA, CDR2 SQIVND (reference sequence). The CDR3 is CASSISGSSYNSPLHF.

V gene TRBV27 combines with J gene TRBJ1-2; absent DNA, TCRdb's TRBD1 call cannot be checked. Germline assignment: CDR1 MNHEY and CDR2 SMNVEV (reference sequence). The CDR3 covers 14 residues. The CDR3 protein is CASSSPGTVYGYTF.

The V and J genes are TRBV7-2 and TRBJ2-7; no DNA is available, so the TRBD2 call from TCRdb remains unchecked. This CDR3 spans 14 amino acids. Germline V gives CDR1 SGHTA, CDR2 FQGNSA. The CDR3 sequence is CASRSGQESYEQYF.

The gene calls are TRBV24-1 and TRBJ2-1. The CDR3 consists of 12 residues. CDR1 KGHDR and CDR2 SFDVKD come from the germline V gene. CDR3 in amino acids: CATSGYGLVRFF.

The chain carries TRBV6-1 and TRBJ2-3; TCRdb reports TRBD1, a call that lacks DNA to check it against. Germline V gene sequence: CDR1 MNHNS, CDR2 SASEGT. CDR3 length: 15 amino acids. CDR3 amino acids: CASSPPGGRTDTQYF.

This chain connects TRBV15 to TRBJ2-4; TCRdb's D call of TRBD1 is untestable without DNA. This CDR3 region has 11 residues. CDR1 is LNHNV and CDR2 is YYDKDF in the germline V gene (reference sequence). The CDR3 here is CATSAGGIQYF.

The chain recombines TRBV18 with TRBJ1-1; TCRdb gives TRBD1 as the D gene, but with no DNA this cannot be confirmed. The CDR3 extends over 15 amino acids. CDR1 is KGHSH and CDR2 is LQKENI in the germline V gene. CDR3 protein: CASFRTGGGNTEAFF.

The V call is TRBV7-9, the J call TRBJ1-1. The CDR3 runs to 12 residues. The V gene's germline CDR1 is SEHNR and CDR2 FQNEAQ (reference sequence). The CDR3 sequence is CASSLGSSGAFF.

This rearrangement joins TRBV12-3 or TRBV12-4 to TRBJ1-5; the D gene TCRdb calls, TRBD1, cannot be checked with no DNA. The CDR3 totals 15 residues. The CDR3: CASSRSGTGNQPQHF.

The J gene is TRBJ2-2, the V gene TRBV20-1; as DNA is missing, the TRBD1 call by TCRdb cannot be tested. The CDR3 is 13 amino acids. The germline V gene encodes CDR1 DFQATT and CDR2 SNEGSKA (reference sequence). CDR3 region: CSGTGGGGGELFF.

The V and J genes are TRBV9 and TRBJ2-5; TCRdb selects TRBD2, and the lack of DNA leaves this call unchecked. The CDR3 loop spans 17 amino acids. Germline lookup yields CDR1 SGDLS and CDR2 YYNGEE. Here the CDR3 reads CASSVGAGGLVAETQYF.

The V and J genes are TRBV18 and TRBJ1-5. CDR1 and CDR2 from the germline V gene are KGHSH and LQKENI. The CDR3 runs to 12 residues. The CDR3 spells CASRGRAQPQHF.

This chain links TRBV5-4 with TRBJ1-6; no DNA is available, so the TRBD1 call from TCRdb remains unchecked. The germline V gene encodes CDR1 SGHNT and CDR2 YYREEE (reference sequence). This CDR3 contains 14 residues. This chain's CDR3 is CASSFDRDNSPLHF.

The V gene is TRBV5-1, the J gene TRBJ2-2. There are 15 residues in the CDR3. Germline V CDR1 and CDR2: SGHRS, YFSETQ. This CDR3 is CASSLITTNTGELFF.

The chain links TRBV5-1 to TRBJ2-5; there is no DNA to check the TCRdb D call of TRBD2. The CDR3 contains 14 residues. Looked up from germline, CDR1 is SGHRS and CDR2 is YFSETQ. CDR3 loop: CASSFSGGAETQYF.

Here the CDR3 reads CATSDLASGDYNEQFF. This chain joins TRBV24-1 and TRBJ2-1. Germline V gene data show CDR1 as KGHDR and CDR2 as SFDVKD. The CDR3 sequence is 16 residues long.

CDR3 loop: CASSLFGVALGAPNYGYTF. The chain couples TRBV27 to TRBJ1-2. CDR1 MNHEY and CDR2 SMNVEV come from the germline V gene (reference sequence). The CDR3 runs to 19 residues.

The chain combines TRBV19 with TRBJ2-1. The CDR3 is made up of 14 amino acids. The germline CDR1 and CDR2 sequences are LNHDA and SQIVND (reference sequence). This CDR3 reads CASSMRGSYNEQFF.

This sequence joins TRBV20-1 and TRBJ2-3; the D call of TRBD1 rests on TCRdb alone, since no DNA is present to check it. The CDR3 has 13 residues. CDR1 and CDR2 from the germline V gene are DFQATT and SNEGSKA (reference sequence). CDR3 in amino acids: CSGGGAFTDTQYF.

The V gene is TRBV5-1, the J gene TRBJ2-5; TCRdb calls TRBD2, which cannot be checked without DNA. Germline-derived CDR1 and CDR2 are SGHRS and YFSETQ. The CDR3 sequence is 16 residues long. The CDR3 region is CASSEGSGGDGKTQYF. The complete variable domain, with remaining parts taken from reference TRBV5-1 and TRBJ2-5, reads KAGVTQTPRYLIKTRGQQVTLSCSPISGHRSVSWYQQTPGQGLQFLFEYFSETQRNKGNFPGRFSGRQFSNSRSEMNVSTLELGDSALYLCASSEGSGGDGKTQYFGPGTRLLVL.

CDR3 residues: CASSHIIPIRGPAGNTIYF. The V gene is TRBV11-1, the J gene TRBJ1-3; the TCRdb D gene call, TRBD1, has no DNA to confirm it. Per the germline V gene, CDR1 is SGHAT and CDR2 is FQDESV (reference sequence). This CDR3 has 19 amino acids.

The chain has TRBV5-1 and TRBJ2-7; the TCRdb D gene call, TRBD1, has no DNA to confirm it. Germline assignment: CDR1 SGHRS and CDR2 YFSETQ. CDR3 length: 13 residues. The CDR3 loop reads CASSLDTGYEQYF.

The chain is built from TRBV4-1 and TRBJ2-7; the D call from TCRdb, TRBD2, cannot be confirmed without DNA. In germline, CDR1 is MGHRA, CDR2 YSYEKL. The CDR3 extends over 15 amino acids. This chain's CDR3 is CASSHQTSGPYEQYF.

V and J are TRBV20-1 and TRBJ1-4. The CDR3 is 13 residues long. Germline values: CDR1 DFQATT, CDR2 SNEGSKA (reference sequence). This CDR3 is CSATRATNEKLFF.

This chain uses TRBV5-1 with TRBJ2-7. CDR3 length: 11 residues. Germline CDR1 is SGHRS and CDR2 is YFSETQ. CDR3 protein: CASSWGDEQYF. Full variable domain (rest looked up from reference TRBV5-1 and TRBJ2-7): KAGVTQTPRYLIKTRGQQVTLSCSPISGHRSVSWYQQTPGQGLQFLFEYFSETQRNKGNFPGRFSGRQFSNSRSEMNVSTLELGDSALYLCASSWGDEQYFGPGTRLTVT.

CDR3 in amino acids: CSASGGGLHPPQHF. The V gene is TRBV20-1, the J gene TRBJ1-5. The CDR3 spans 14 residues. The germline V gene has CDR1 DFQATT and CDR2 SNEGSKA (reference sequence).

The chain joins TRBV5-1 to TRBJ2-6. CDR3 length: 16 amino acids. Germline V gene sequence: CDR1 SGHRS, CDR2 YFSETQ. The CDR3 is CASSLAGGSGANVLTF.